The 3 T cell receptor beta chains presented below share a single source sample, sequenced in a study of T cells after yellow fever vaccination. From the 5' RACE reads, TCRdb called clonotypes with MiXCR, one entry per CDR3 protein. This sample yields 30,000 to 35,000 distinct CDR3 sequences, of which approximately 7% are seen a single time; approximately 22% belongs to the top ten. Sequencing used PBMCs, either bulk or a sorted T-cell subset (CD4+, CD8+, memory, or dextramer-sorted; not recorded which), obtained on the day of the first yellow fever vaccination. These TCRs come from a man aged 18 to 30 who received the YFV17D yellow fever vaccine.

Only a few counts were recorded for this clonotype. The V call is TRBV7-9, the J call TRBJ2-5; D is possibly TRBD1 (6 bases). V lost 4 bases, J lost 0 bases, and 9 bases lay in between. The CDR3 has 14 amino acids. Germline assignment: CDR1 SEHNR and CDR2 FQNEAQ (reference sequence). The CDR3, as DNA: TGTGCCAGCAGCTCCGGGACATACCAAGAGACCCAGTACTTC. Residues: CASSSGTYQETQYF.

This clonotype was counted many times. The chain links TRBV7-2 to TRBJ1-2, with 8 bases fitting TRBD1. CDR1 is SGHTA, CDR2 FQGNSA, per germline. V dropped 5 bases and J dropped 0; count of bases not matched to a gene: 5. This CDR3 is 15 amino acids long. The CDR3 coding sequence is TGTGCCAGCAGCCGGGACAGGAAAGCTAACTATGGCTACACCTTC. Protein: CASSRDRKANYGYTF.

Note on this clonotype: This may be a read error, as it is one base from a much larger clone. The CDR3 DNA is TGCGCCAGCACGGGCCAGGGGTGGGCAGATACGCAGTATTTT. Translation: CASTGQGWADTQYF. The chain combines TRBV5-1 with TRBJ2-3; tentatively, D is TRBD1 (6 bases). Germline assignment: CDR1 SGHRS and CDR2 YFSETQ. This CDR3 is built from 14 residues. The V end lost 6 bases, the J end lost 4 bases, and 15 bases lay between the germline ends.